One sample yielded the 4 T cell receptor beta chains listed below, sequenced in a study of blood T cell repertoires in COVID-19. Assay used: immunoSEQ multiplex PCR; TCRdb lists only in-frame clones, some missing. The table lists 150,000 or so clones, 79% of them singletons. Source material: peripheral blood. The receptors stem from a woman aged 70 to 79 with COVID-19, enrolled during active disease.

V gene TRBV5-6 combines with J gene TRBJ1-5; D is undetermined. V gave up 6 bases and J gave up 9 bases, with 13 bases separating them. The CDR3 loop spans 12 amino acids. From germline, CDR1 is SGHDT and CDR2 YYEEEE. CDR3 bases: TGTGCCAGCACTCTCATTCCGAGGCCCCAGCATTTT. This sequence encodes CASTLIPRPQHF.

J is TRBJ1-1 and V is TRBV25-1, with D possibly being TRBD1 (6 bases). The CDR3 is 14 amino acids. Deletions cut 8 bases from V and 1 base from J, with 14 bases between. CDR1 and CDR2 from the germline V gene are MGHDK and SYGVNS. CDR3 DNA: TGTGCCAGCTCTCCAGGGACACCGAACACTGAAGCTTTCTTT. Translated, it gives CASSPGTPNTEAFF.

Comment on this clone: Its ends do not fully match the called genes, so a read error is possible. Different DNA sequences within this sample yield the same CDR3. The chain recombines TRBV5-4 with TRBJ2-3; 11 bases map to TRBD2. Germline V gene data show CDR1 as SGHNT and CDR2 as YYREEE (reference sequence). The CDR3 is made up of 13 amino acids. DNA for the CDR3: TGTGCCAGCAGCTTGGCTAGCGGGGGGTTAAGTCGCTTT. This gives the protein CASSLASGGLSRF. Full variable domain (outside the CDR3, taken from reference TRBV5-4 and TRBJ2-3): ETGVTQSPTHLIKTRGQQVTLRCSSQSGHNTVSWYQQALGQGPQFIFQYYREEENGRGNFPPRFSGLQFPNYSSELNVNALELDDSALYLCASSLASGGLSRFGPGTRLTVL.

V gene TRBV7-2 combines with J gene TRBJ1-2; 9 bases line up with TRBD1. The V gene's germline CDR1 is SGHTA and CDR2 FQGNSA. CDR3 length equals 17 residues. After removal of 5 bases from V and 2 bases from J, the junction contained 12 bases not matched to a gene. The CDR3 region has the DNA TGTGCCAGCAGCCCCCCCGTACAGGGGGCTTCCAACTATGGCTACACCTTC. It specifies CASSPPVQGASNYGYTF.